These 11 T cell receptor beta chains were sequenced from one sample in a study of shared T cell receptors in the human thymus. Clones were read by immunoSEQ multiplex PCR, and TCRdb kept only the in-frame ones, dropping some. The repertoire has 630,000 or so clones, around 87% of them found once; the top ten carry 0.0094%. This same sample was also taken into another study, of human thymus T cells.

The sequencing sample was made of thymocytes. Receptors were obtained from a boy younger than two with a congenital heart defect.

This sequence joins TRBV30 and TRBJ1-5; 8 nucleotides match TRBD1. There are 15 residues in the CDR3. The germline V gene has CDR1 GTSNPN and CDR2 SVGIG (reference sequence). V dropped 2 bases and J dropped 3; count of bases not matched to a gene: 6. The CDR3 sequence: CAWSTPGQANQPQHF. The CDR3 nucleotides read TGTGCCTGGAGTACACCGGGACAGGCCAATCAGCCCCAGCATTTT.

This chain links TRBV5-6 with TRBJ1-1, with D hard to call. V lost 1 base to trimming and J lost 0 bases, with 10 bases between them. The CDR3 contains 15 residues. CDR1 and CDR2 (germline): SGHDT, YYEEEE. The CDR3 DNA is TGTGCCAGCAGCTTGTCCCGGAGGATGAACACTGAAGCTTTCTTT. It encodes CASSLSRRMNTEAFF.

V usage is TRBV5-1 and J usage is TRBJ2-6, with TRBD1 matching 8 bases. Germline values: CDR1 SGHRS, CDR2 YFSETQ. V gave up 4 bases and J gave up 1 base; unmatched junction bases: 13. The CDR3 contains 19 residues. The CDR3 bases are TGCGCCAGCAGCCAACCCCGGACAGGGTTAAAGTCTGGGGCCAACGTCCTGACTTTC. It specifies CASSQPRTGLKSGANVLTF.

J is TRBJ2-1 and V is TRBV27; 12 nucleotides align to TRBD2. CDR3 length: 16 residues. The germline V gene has CDR1 MNHEY and CDR2 SMNVEV (reference sequence). Unmatched junction bases numbered 6, after V lost 5 bases and J lost 4 bases. CDR3 bases: TGTGCCAGCAGTCCCGGGACTAGCGGGTTTTACAATGAGCAGTTCTTC. This translates into CASSPGTSGFYNEQFF.

The chain has TRBV7-2 and TRBJ2-4; 9 positions match TRBD1. The V and J ends lost 1 base and 6 bases, in that order; junction bases with no gene match: 1. The CDR3 spans 14 residues. CDR1 SGHTA and CDR2 FQGNSA come from the germline V gene. The CDR3: CASSLGDRANIQYF. In DNA form, the CDR3 reads TGTGCCAGCAGCTTAGGGGACAGGGCAAACATTCAGTACTTC.

V gene TRBV5-1 combines with J gene TRBJ2-7, with 9 bases identical to TRBD1. CDR1 and CDR2 (germline): SGHRS, YFSETQ. Trimming removed 0 bases from V and 0 bases from J; junction bases left unmatched: 10. The CDR3 consists of 18 residues. CDR3 sequence reads: CASSLGRTGETSSYEQYF. The CDR3 DNA is TGCGCCAGCAGCTTGGGTAGGACAGGGGAAACAAGCTCCTACGAGCAGTACTTC.

This clone was seen only once. The chain is built from TRBV27 and TRBJ1-6, with 9 bases fitting TRBD1. Germline-derived CDR1 and CDR2 are MNHEY and SMNVEV (reference sequence). V was clipped by 5 bases and J by 9 bases; unmatched bases: 8. This CDR3 has 15 amino acids. CDR3 in amino acids: CASSNRTGEISPLHF. DNA of the CDR3: TGTGCCAGCAGTAACCGGACAGGGGAGATTTCACCCCTCCACTTT.

The chain joins TRBV27 to TRBJ2-3; weak D call: TRBD2 (6 bases). Germline values: CDR1 MNHEY, CDR2 SMNVEV (reference sequence). CDR3 length: 14 amino acids. The germline V and J ends were trimmed by 7 bases and 3 bases, with 14 bases remaining between them. The CDR3 here is CASKVSGRTDTQYF. Here the CDR3 DNA reads TGTGCCAGCAAGGTTTCCGGGAGAACAGATACGCAGTATTTT.

The chain employs TRBV28 and TRBJ2-5; 15 bases agree with TRBD2. The V segment lost 4 bases and the J segment 1 base; nucleotides outside the gene matches: 7. Germline V gives CDR1 MDHEN, CDR2 SYDVKM. This CDR3 comprises 18 residues. The CDR3 coding sequence is TGTGCCAGCAGTTACGGACTAGCGGGAGGGAGGGGCCAAGAGACCCAGTACTTC. Translated: CASSYGLAGGRGQETQYF.

This chain connects TRBV6-1 to TRBJ1-1; 7 bases match TRBD1. There are 11 residues in the CDR3. Trimming removed 3 bases from V and 11 bases from J; junction bases left unmatched: 3. CDR1 and CDR2 (germline): MNHNS, SASEGT. CDR3 amino acids: CASSESTGAFF. In DNA form, the CDR3 reads TGTGCCAGCAGTGAGTCGACAGGGGCTTTCTTT.

The gene calls are TRBV9 and TRBJ1-6; 8 bases agree with TRBD1. Germline-derived CDR1 and CDR2 are SGDLS and YYNGEE. CDR3 length equals 16 residues. The trim removed 1 base at V and 6 bases at J, leaving 6 bases unmatched. CDR3 region: CASSVRGDRLNSPLHF. CDR3 in DNA: TGTGCCAGCAGCGTAAGGGGGGACAGGCTTAATTCACCCCTCCACTTT.